This T cell receptor (beta chain) was recovered during a study of monozygotic twins with cystic fibrosis. Study-wide results and limits: Low clonality (median around 0.0094) suggested a mostly naive repertoire.

Generated by immunoSEQ multiplex PCR, the TCRdb table keeps only in-frame clones and is missing some. Here the sample spans 30,000 to 40,000 clones, 95% to 98% being singletons. Details on this clone: Its cognate antigen is unknown.

The CDR3 length is 14 residues. Germline CDR1 and CDR2: SNHLY and FYNNEI. Trimming removed 2 bases from V and 2 bases from J, with 9 bases in between. The clonotype originates from a girl aged 2-10 years with cystic fibrosis. The chain has TRBV2 and TRBJ2-5; no clear D. Sequencing input: blood. CDR3 sequence (DNA): TGTGCCAGCAGTGAATGGCACCTACAAGAGACCCAGTACTTC. Translating gives CASSEWHLQETQYF. The full variable domain, rest sourced from reference TRBV2 and TRBJ2-5, is EPEVTQTPSHQVTQMGQEVILRCVPISNHLYFYWYRQILGQKVEFLVSFYNNEISEKSEIFDDQFSVERPDGSNFTLKIRSTKLEDSAMYFCASSEWHLQETQYFGPGTRLLVL.